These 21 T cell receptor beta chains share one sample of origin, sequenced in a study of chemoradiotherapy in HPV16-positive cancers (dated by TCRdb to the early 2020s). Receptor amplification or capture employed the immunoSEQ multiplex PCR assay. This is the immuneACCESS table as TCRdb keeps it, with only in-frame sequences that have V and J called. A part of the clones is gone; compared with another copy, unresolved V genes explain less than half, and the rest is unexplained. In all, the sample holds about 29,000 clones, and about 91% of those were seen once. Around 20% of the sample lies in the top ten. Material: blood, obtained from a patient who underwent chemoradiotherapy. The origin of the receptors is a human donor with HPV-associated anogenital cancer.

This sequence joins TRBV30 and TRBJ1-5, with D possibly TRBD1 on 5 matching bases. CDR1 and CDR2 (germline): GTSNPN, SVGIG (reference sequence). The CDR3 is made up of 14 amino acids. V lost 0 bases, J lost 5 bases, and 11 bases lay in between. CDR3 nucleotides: TGTGCCTGGAGTGTAACGGGACGAGATCAGCCCCAGCATTTT. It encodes CAWSVTGRDQPQHF.

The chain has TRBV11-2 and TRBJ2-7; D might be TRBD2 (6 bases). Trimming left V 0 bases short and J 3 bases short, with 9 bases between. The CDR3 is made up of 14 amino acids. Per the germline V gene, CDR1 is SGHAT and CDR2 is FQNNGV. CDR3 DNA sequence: TGTGCCAGCAGCTTAGAGTCGGGAGACTACGAGCAGTACTTC. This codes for CASSLESGDYEQYF.

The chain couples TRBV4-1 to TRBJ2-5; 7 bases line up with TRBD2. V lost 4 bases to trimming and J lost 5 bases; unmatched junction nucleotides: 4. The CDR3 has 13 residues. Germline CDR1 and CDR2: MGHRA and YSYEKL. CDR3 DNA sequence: TGCGCCAGCAGCCCCTGGCGGGGGGAGACCCAGTACTTC. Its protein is CASSPWRGETQYF.

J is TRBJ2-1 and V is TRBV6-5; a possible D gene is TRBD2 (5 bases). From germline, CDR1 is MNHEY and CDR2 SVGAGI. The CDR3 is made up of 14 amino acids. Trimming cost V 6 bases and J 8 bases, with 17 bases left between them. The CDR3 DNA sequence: TGTGCCAGCAGACAGACAAGCGGCTGGCATGAGCAGTTCTTC. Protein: CASRQTSGWHEQFF.

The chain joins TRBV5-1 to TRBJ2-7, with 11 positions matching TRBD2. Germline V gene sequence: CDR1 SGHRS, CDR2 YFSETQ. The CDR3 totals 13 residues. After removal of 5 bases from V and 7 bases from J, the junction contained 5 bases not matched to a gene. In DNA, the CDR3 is TGCGCCAGCAGGCTAGCGGGAGGAGAAGAGCAGTACTTC. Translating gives CASRLAGGEEQYF.

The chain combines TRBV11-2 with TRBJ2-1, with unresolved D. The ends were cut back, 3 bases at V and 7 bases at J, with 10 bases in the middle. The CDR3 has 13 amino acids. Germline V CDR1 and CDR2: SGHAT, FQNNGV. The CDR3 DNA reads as TGTGCCAGCAGCTTTAACCATGGGAATGAGCAGTTCTTC. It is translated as CASSFNHGNEQFF.

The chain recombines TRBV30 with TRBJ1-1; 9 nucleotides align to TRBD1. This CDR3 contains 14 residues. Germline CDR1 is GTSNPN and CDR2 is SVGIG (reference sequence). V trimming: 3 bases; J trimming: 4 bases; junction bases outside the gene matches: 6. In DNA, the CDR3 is TGTGCCTGGAGCGTCGGACAGGGGAGCACTGAAGCTTTCTTT. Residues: CAWSVGQGSTEAFF.

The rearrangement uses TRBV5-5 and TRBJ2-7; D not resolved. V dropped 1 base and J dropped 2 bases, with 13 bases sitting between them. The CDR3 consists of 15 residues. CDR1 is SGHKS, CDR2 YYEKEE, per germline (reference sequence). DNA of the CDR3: TGTGCCAGCAGCTTGAGGGCATTGCTAACCTACGAGCAGTACTTC. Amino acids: CASSLRALLTYEQYF.

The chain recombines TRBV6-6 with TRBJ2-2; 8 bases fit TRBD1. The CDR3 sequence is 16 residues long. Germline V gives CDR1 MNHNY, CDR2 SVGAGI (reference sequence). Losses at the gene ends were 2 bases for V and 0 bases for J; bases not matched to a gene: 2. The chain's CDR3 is CASSYPTGANTGELFF. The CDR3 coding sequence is TGTGCCAGCAGTTACCCGACAGGGGCGAACACCGGGGAGCTGTTTTTT.

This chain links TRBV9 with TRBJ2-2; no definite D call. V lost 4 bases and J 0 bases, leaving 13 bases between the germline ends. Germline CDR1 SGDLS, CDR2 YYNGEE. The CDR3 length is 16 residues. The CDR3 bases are TGTGCCAGCAGCTTCAATCCTGAGCCGAACACCGGGGAGCTGTTTTTT. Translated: CASSFNPEPNTGELFF.

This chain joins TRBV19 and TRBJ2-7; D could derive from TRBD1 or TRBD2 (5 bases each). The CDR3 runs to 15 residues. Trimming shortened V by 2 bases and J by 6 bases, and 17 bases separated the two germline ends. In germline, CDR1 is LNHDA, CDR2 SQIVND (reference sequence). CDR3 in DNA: TGTGCCAGTAGTATAACGGGGACGGCCCTACCCGAGCAGTACTTC. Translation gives CASSITGTALPEQYF. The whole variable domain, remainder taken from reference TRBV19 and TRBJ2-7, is DGGITQSPKYLFRKEGQNVTLSCEQNLNHDAMYWYRQDPGQGLRLIYYSQIVNDFQKGDIAEGYSVSREKKESFPLTVTSAQKNPTAFYLCASSITGTALPEQYFGPGTRLTVT.

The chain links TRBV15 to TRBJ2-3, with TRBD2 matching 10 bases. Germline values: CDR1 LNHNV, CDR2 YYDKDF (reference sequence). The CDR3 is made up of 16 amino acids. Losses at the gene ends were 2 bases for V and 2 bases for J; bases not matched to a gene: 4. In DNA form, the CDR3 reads TGTGCCACCAGCAGAAAACTAGCGGGGAACACAGATACGCAGTATTTT. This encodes CATSRKLAGNTDTQYF.

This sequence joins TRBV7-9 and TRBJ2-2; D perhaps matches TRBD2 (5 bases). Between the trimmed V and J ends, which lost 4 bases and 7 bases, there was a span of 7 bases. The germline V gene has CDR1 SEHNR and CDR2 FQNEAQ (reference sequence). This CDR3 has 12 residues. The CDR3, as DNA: TGTGCCAGCAGCTCGGGGAGCGGGGAGCTGTTTTTT. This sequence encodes CASSSGSGELFF.

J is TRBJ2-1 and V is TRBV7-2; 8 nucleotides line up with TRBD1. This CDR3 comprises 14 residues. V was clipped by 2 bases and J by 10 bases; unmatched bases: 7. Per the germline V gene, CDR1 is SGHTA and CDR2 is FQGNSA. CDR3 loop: CASSLPQGAREQFF. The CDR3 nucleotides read TGTGCCAGCAGCTTACCCCAGGGGGCCCGGGAGCAGTTCTTC.

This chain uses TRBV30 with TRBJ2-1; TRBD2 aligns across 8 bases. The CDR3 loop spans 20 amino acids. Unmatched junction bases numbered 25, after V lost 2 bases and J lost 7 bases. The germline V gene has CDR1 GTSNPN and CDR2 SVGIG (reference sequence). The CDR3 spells CAWSLSGRGPTGKRGNEQFF. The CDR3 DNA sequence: TGTGCCTGGAGTCTGTCCGGCAGGGGTCCTACCGGGAAGCGGGGGAATGAGCAGTTCTTC.

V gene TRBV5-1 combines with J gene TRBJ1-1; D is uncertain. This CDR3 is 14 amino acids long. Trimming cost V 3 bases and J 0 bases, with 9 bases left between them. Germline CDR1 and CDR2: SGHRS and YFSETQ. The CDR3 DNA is TGCGCCAGCAGCTCCTTCACTTTGAACACTGAAGCTTTCTTT. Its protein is CASSSFTLNTEAFF.

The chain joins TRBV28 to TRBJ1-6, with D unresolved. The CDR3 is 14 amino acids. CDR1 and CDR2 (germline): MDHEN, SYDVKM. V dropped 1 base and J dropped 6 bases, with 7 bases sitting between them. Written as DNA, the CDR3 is TGTGCCAGCAGTTTATTATGGCTTAATTCACCCCTCCACTTT. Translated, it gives CASSLLWLNSPLHF.

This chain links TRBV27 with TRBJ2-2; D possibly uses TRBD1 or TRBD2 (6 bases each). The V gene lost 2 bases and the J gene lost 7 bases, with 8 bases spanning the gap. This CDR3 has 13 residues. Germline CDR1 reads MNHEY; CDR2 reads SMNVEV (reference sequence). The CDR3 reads CASSLRGVGELFF. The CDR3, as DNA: TGTGCCAGCAGTTTAAGGGGGGTCGGGGAGCTGTTTTTT.

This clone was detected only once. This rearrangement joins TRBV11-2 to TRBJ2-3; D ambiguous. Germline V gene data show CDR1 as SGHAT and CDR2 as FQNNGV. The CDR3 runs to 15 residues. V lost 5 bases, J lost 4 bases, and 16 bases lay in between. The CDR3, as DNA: TGTGCCAGCAGCACCGTAACCGTACTGGCAGATACGCAGTATTTT. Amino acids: CASSTVTVLADTQYF.

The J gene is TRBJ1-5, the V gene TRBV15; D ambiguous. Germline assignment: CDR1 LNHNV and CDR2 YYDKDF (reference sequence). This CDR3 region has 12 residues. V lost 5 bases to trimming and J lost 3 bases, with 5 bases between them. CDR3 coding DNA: TGTGCCACCAGCCGTTACAATCAGCCCCAGCATTTT. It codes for CATSRYNQPQHF.

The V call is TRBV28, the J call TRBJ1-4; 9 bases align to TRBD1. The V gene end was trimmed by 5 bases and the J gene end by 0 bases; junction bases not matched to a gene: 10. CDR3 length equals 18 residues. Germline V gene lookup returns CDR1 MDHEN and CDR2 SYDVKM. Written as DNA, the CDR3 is TGTGCCAGCAGTCAAGGGACAGGGACAATTGCAACTAATGAAAAACTGTTTTTT. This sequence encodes CASSQGTGTIATNEKLFF.